The present TCR beta chain was sequenced within a study of T cells in Graves' hyperthyroidism and ophthalmopathy. The study's findings and limits: Clonotypes that were expanded in thyroid above 0.001 mostly appeared in blood too.

RNA transcripts were the template for amplifying TCR beta CDR3 regions. With the HTBI primer set, the TCR CDR3 went through a first round of RT-PCR. One entry per CDR3 protein, called by TCRdb with MiXCR from the multiplex PCR reads. The profile shows a few hundred thousand distinct CDR3 sequences, 18% of them singletons. Many counts were recorded for this clonotype. What it recognizes is unknown. CDR3 length equals 16 residues. Germline CDR1 MRHNA, CDR2 SNTAGT. V trimming: 7 bases; J trimming: 3 bases; junction bases outside the gene matches: 12. Using less than 12 ml of fresh peripheral blood, PBMCs were prepared.

The chain links TRBV6-4 to TRBJ2-7; 10 nucleotides align to TRBD2. The TCR sequence derives from a woman aged 40 to 50 with Graves' ophthalmopathy. Specimen: blood. CDR3 DNA sequence: TGTGCCAGCACCGCTAGGACTAGCGGAACGAACTACGAGCAGTACTTC. It encodes CASTARTSGTNYEQYF.